This T cell receptor beta chain was sequenced for a study of T cells after yellow fever vaccination. Overall study findings and caveats: Once the booster was given, most primary-vaccination clones reappeared, at just under 98% for CD4 and around 90% for CD8. On re-exposure, the response was weaker but peaked faster, at day 5 versus 15. Sorted repertoires could include abundant contaminating clonotypes from bulk cells.

It was through 5'RACE template switching that TCR cDNA was made, with a universal primer site and UMIs added. MiXCR, applied by TCRdb to the 5' RACE reads, yields one record per CDR3 protein. This table has over 65,000 distinct CDR3 sequences, about an eighth appearing once. This CDR3 has 12 amino acids. V lost 0 bases and J 2 bases, leaving 2 bases between the germline ends. The germline gives CDR1 LGHNT, CDR2 FRNRAP. This material consisted of CD8+ T cells not binding an NS4B(214-222) dextramer, sorted from PBMCs, taken approximately 22 days after the first yellow fever vaccination. The chain uses TRBV12-5 and TRBJ2-7; D is unresolved. This sequence originates from a man younger than 35 who received the YFV17D yellow fever vaccine. The CDR3 DNA is TGTGCTAGTGGTTTGGTGGCCTACGAGCAGTACTTC. It specifies CASGLVAYEQYF.